These T cell receptor beta chains were read from a single sample in a study of long-term antiretroviral therapy in people with HIV. Assay: immunoSEQ multiplex PCR; the TCRdb copy retains only in-frame clones and omits some. Here the sample spans 20,000 to 30,000 clones, 85% to 90% being singletons. Specimen: unsorted PBMCs, collected 4.8 to 5 years after starting antiretroviral therapy. These receptors all come from a man aged 35 to 55 with HIV. The conserved cysteine and the conserved F or W are not part of the CDR3 here. Each record gives: V gene, clone size, CDR3 protein. Not every row has a clone size; where given, it reads once, few, many or a size class.

>TRBV7-9|NA
ASSLSQGGEKLF
>TRBV6-5|few
ASSQRTVSEGYT
>TRBV6-5|NA
ASSLQQGLQPQH
>TRBV19|NA
ASTSISGGGPYNEQF
>TRBV7-8|NA
ASSPYTQTSYNSPLH
>TRBV11-2|NA
ASSLAATNTGELF
>TRBV6-1|few
ASSGRFGQGVWIDGYT
>TRBV7-7|NA
ASSRSPSDTQY
>TRBV10-3|NA
AIGKDRGLDTGELF
>TRBV10-3|NA
AIHPGLADHNEQF
>TRBV7-2|NA
ASSTRQGGTDTQY
>TRBV7-2|NA
ASSARMGEDTQY
>TRBV7-2|NA
ASSLVLAGDAQY
>TRBV27|NA
ASSALAGEGEQF
>TRBV28|NA
ASSRGGTGELF
>TRBV11-2|NA
ASTPGTGVITGELF